These 30 T cell receptor beta chains were all obtained from the same sample, sequenced in a study of CD8+ T cells in alopecia areata. The treatment was: oral pan-JAK inhibitor, 5-10 mg twice daily. Extraction and reverse transcription of RNA yielded cDNA as the sequencing template. The assay was immunoSEQ multiplex PCR, and TCRdb's table has in-frame clones only and misses some. The sample carries fewer than 110,000 clones, 65% to 85% recorded once. This specimen consisted of CD8+ T cells sorted from blood, obtained at week 24, from a patient treated with tofacitinib. The receptors derive from a human donor with alopecia areata.

The chain carries TRBV5-4 and TRBJ2-7; TRBD2 might be the D (6 bases). This CDR3 has 14 residues. From germline, CDR1 is SGHNT and CDR2 YYREEE (reference sequence). V lost 0 bases and J lost 5, with 12 bases in between. The CDR3 DNA sequence: TGTGCCAGCAGCTTGGCCGAGTGGGGGGACGAGCAGTACTTC. It specifies CASSLAEWGDEQYF.

The chain has TRBV7-4 and TRBJ1-1; TRBD1 aligns across 7 bases. This CDR3 region has 14 residues. Unmatched junction bases numbered 7, after V lost 3 bases and J lost 6 bases. Germline CDR1 SGHVT, CDR2 SQSDAQ. The CDR3, as DNA: TGTGCCAGCAGCTTGAGGGGGCGCTTTCCTGAAGCTTTCTTT. Translating it yields CASSLRGRFPEAFF. Combining the CDR3 with reference TRBV7-4 and TRBJ1-1 gives the whole variable domain GAGVSQSPRYKVAKRGRDVALRCDSISGHVTLYWYRQTLGQGSEVLTYSQSDAQRDKSGRPSGRFSAERPERSVSTLKIQRTEQGDSAVYLCASSLRGRFPEAFFGQGTRLTVV.

For this clone: The sample contains more than one DNA sequence encoding this CDR3. The CDR3 DNA sequence: TGTGCCTGGAGTGTAGGAGGGGCGTATGGCTACACCTTC. Translating it yields CAWSVGGAYGYTF. The rearrangement links TRBV30 to TRBJ1-2, with a weak D call TRBD1 (5 bases). The CDR3 has 13 residues. The ends were cut back, 0 bases at V and 5 bases at J, with 10 bases in the middle. Germline assignment: CDR1 GTSNPN and CDR2 SVGIG (reference sequence).

The chain employs TRBV7-2 and TRBJ2-3; unclear D gene. Germline CDR1 reads SGHTA; CDR2 reads FQGNSA. The CDR3 is 14 residues long. Between the trimmed V and J ends, which lost 0 bases and 6 bases, there was a span of 10 bases. As DNA, the CDR3 is TGTGCCAGCAGCTTAGCGGTGACTGCTGATACGCAGTATTTT. It codes for CASSLAVTADTQYF.

The chain links TRBV5-4 to TRBJ2-2; the match to TRBD2 covers 13 bases. Unmatched junction bases numbered 11, after V lost 4 bases and J lost 5 bases. Looked up from germline, CDR1 is SGHNT and CDR2 is YYREEE (reference sequence). CDR3 length: 18 amino acids. The CDR3 nucleotides read TGTGCCAGCAGCCATCTCGGGACTAGCGGGGAGAGAACCGGGGAGCTGTTTTTT. Its protein product is CASSHLGTSGERTGELFF.

The chain uses TRBV4-3 and TRBJ2-1, with TRBD2 matching over 7 bases. The CDR3 totals 12 residues. V dropped 0 bases and J dropped 14; count of bases not matched to a gene: 4. Per the germline V gene, CDR1 is LGHNA and CDR2 is YSLEER. This chain's CDR3 is CASSQDRTRKFF. As DNA, the CDR3 is TGCGCCAGCAGCCAAGATCGGACTAGGAAGTTCTTC.

The CDR3 reads CSVEEGTGGMNTEAFF. The CDR3 coding sequence is TGCAGCGTTGAGGAGGGGACAGGGGGCATGAACACTGAAGCTTTCTTT. The chain links TRBV29-1 to TRBJ1-1, with 12 bases lining up with TRBD1. This CDR3 region has 16 residues. The V segment lost 3 bases and the J segment 0 bases; nucleotides outside the gene matches: 5. Germline V gene lookup returns CDR1 SQVTM and CDR2 ANQGSEA.

The chain couples TRBV27 to TRBJ1-2; D is undetermined. Per the germline V gene, CDR1 is MNHEY and CDR2 is SMNVEV (reference sequence). V lost 5 bases and J 8 bases, leaving 15 bases between the germline ends. The CDR3 spans 13 residues. The CDR3 sequence is CASSLQVDRGYTF. The DNA for the CDR3 is TGTGCCAGCAGTCTGCAGGTTGACCGCGGCTACACCTTC.

This clone was seen more than once but under ten times. V is TRBV29-1 and J is TRBJ2-5; D not resolved. The CDR3 runs to 12 residues. CDR1 and CDR2 from the germline V gene are SQVTM and ANQGSEA. Trimming shortened V by 3 bases and J by 1 base, and 6 bases separated the two germline ends. As DNA, the CDR3 is TGCAGCGTTGAGGACGTCCAAGAGACCCAGTACTTC. Its translation is CSVEDVQETQYF.

This chain connects TRBV13 to TRBJ2-3; 10 bases match TRBD2. The CDR3 runs to 17 residues. Per the germline V gene, CDR1 is PRHDT and CDR2 is FYEKMQ (reference sequence). V lost 3 bases to trimming and J lost 2 bases; unmatched junction nucleotides: 8. The CDR3 region is CASSLGELAGYTDTQYF. The DNA of the CDR3 is TGTGCCAGCAGCTTGGGAGAACTAGCGGGATACACAGATACGCAGTATTTT.

The chain employs TRBV7-9 and TRBJ2-5; 12 nucleotides match TRBD2. This CDR3 is 16 amino acids long. The V and J ends lost 7 bases and 3 bases, in that order; junction bases with no gene match: 9. Germline CDR1 reads SEHNR; CDR2 reads FQNEAQ (reference sequence). The CDR3 sequence is CASTETSGGWEETQYF. CDR3 in DNA: TGTGCCAGCACCGAGACTAGCGGGGGCTGGGAAGAGACCCAGTACTTC.

The chain employs TRBV29-1 and TRBJ2-7; 8 bases are shared with TRBD1. CDR3 length: 14 residues. Looked up from germline, CDR1 is SQVTM and CDR2 is ANQGSEA. Trimming at V came to 0 bases and at J to 3 bases, leaving 4 bases not matched to a gene. The CDR3, as DNA: TGCAGCGTTGAAGAGATTACAGGGGGCTACGAGCAGTACTTC. It yields the protein CSVEEITGGYEQYF.

The chain recombines TRBV7-9 with TRBJ2-1; D is possibly TRBD2 (6 bases). V dropped 1 base and J dropped 7 bases, with 14 bases sitting between them. CDR3 length: 15 residues. Germline V gives CDR1 SEHNR, CDR2 FQNEAQ (reference sequence). CDR3 residues: CASSLGGASGNEQFF. The CDR3 coding sequence is TGTGCCAGCAGCTTAGGCGGGGCCTCAGGGAATGAGCAGTTCTTC.

The chain joins TRBV4-1 to TRBJ2-6; D gene uncertain. Germline V lookup: CDR1 MGHRA, CDR2 YSYEKL. The V end lost 0 bases, the J end lost 0 bases, and 6 bases lay between the germline ends. The CDR3 loop spans 16 amino acids. This CDR3 reads CASSQEQFSGANVLTF. Here the CDR3 DNA reads TGCGCCAGCAGCCAAGAGCAGTTCTCTGGGGCCAACGTCCTGACTTTC.

This clone was seen more than once but under ten times. The chain is built from TRBV4-1 and TRBJ1-6; 8 positions agree with TRBD1. The CDR3 has 19 amino acids. Per the germline V gene, CDR1 is MGHRA and CDR2 is YSYEKL. Losses at the gene ends were 0 bases for V and 2 bases for J; bases not matched to a gene: 9. Here the CDR3 reads CASSQEPPTGGAYNSPLHF. CDR3 sequence (DNA): TGCGCCAGCAGCCAAGAGCCCCCCACAGGGGGAGCCTATAATTCACCCCTCCACTTT.

V gene TRBV7-3 combines with J gene TRBJ2-5, with D possibly being TRBD2 (5 bases). Germline V lookup: CDR1 SGHTA, CDR2 FQGTGA. Trimming cost V 2 bases and J 4 bases, with 14 bases left between them. This CDR3 is 15 amino acids long. CDR3 DNA sequence: TGTGCCAGCAGCTTATTGGCTGGAGGTCCAGAGACCCAGTACTTC. Translating gives CASSLLAGGPETQYF.

The chain joins TRBV11-3 to TRBJ2-7, with a weak D call TRBD2 (7 bases). The CDR3 has 15 residues. Trimming shortened V by 2 bases and J by 6 bases, and 17 bases separated the two germline ends. Germline V gene lookup returns CDR1 SGHNT and CDR2 YENEEA. The CDR3 DNA follows: TGTGCCAGCAGCTTAAACGGGGGGCCCGGAAGCGAGCAGTACTTC. As protein: CASSLNGGPGSEQYF.

This rearrangement joins TRBV29-1 to TRBJ1-1, with D uncertain. The CDR3 has 11 amino acids. Germline lookup yields CDR1 SQVTM and CDR2 ANQGSEA. Trimming stripped 8 bases from V and 4 bases from J, with 11 bases between. Here the CDR3 reads CSKGKGTEAFF. The CDR3 DNA sequence: TGCAGCAAAGGCAAGGGCACTGAAGCTTTCTTT.

The gene calls are TRBV6-5 and TRBJ2-7; no clear D. The CDR3 spans 14 residues. The V end lost 7 bases, the J end lost 2 bases, and 15 bases lay between the germline ends. Germline-derived CDR1 and CDR2 are MNHEY and SVGAGI. CDR3 in DNA: TGTGCCAGCAAGTGGCACCAAGAAGCCTACGAGCAGTACTTC. It specifies CASKWHQEAYEQYF.

The chain couples TRBV2 to TRBJ2-7, with D possibly being TRBD1 (5 bases). Per germline, CDR1 SNHLY and CDR2 FYNNEI. The CDR3 is made up of 15 amino acids. The V end lost 10 bases, the J end lost 0 bases, and 19 bases lay between the germline ends. CDR3 nucleotides: TGTGCCACCTTCGACAGCGACCTTAACTCCTACGAGCAGTACTTC. It encodes CATFDSDLNSYEQYF. The complete variable domain, with remaining parts taken from reference TRBV2 and TRBJ2-7, reads EPEVTQTPSHQVTQMGQEVILRCVPISNHLYFYWYRQILGQKVEFLVSFYNNEISEKSEIFDDQFSVERPDGSNFTLKIRSTKLEDSAMYFCATFDSDLNSYEQYFGPGTRLTVT.

This chain connects TRBV29-1 to TRBJ2-1; D is possibly TRBD1 or TRBD2 (5 bases each). V gave up 6 bases and J gave up 5 bases, with 17 bases separating them. The germline V gene has CDR1 SQVTM and CDR2 ANQGSEA. The CDR3 runs to 14 residues. The CDR3 loop reads CSVARGDLNNEQFF. CDR3 sequence (DNA): TGCAGCGTGGCCCGTGGGGACCTAAACAATGAGCAGTTCTTC.

J is TRBJ2-3 and V is TRBV25-1, with 7 bases aligning to TRBD2. Germline V lookup: CDR1 MGHDK, CDR2 SYGVNS. This CDR3 region has 14 residues. J was trimmed by 2 bases and V by 8 bases; bases with no gene match: 7. DNA of the CDR3: TGTGCCAGCGGATTAGCGGGCTACACAGATACGCAGTATTTT. Protein: CASGLAGYTDTQYF.

The CDR3 nucleotides read TGTGCCAGCAGTAAAGGGCTCCCGGGACAGGGGCTCTACGAGCAGTACTTC. This translates into CASSKGLPGQGLYEQYF. The V call is TRBV25-1, the J call TRBJ2-7, with TRBD1 matching 10 bases. With V trimmed by 5 bases and J by 3 bases, 13 bases remained unmatched. CDR3 length: 17 residues. Germline lookup yields CDR1 MGHDK and CDR2 SYGVNS.

The rearrangement uses TRBV5-1 and TRBJ2-7; tentative D call: TRBD2 (6 bases). CDR3 length: 16 amino acids. Germline assignment: CDR1 SGHRS and CDR2 YFSETQ. V lost 4 bases and J 3 bases, leaving 20 bases between the germline ends. The CDR3 nucleotides are TGCGCCAGCAGCCTTGCCCCGGGAGACAGAAACTACGAGCAGTACTTC. Translated: CASSLAPGDRNYEQYF.

This sequence joins TRBV29-1 and TRBJ2-7; 8 bases agree with TRBD1. CDR1 is SQVTM, CDR2 ANQGSEA, per germline. This CDR3 has 12 amino acids. V dropped 7 bases and J dropped 6; count of bases not matched to a gene: 8. The CDR3 here is CSGTGGSGEQYF. CDR3 DNA sequence: TGCAGCGGTACAGGGGGATCCGGCGAGCAGTACTTC.

This chain connects TRBV13 to TRBJ2-1; unclear D gene. In germline, CDR1 is PRHDT, CDR2 FYEKMQ (reference sequence). The CDR3 totals 12 residues. V lost 5 bases and J 4 bases, leaving 6 bases between the germline ends. CDR3 sequence: CASSRGYNEQFF. CDR3 sequence (DNA): TGTGCCAGCAGCCGAGGATACAATGAGCAGTTCTTC.

The chain joins TRBV13 to TRBJ2-2; 9 bases match TRBD1. CDR1 is PRHDT, CDR2 FYEKMQ, per germline (reference sequence). The length of the CDR3 is 15 residues. V dropped 5 bases and J dropped 5; count of bases not matched to a gene: 6. The CDR3 sequence: CASSRDRELTGELFF. The CDR3 DNA is TGTGCCAGCAGCCGGGACAGGGAATTGACCGGGGAGCTGTTTTTT.

J is TRBJ2-2 and V is TRBV30; D is unresolved. CDR3 size: 11 residues. Germline V gene sequence: CDR1 GTSNPN, CDR2 SVGIG (reference sequence). Trimming removed 2 bases from V and 7 bases from J, with 5 bases in between. The CDR3 reads CAWSLGGELFF. The CDR3 DNA follows: TGTGCCTGGAGTTTAGGCGGGGAGCTGTTTTTT.

The V and J genes are TRBV7-6 and TRBJ2-1; no firm D call. Trimming stripped 11 bases from V and 1 base from J, with 15 bases between. This CDR3 is 14 amino acids long. The germline V gene has CDR1 SGHVS and CDR2 FNYEAQ. In DNA form, the CDR3 reads TGTGCCTCCTCTCCGGGTACATCCTACAATGAGCAGTTCTTC. Protein: CASSPGTSYNEQFF.

The chain joins TRBV14 to TRBJ2-7; the match to TRBD2 covers 8 bases. V trimming: 0 bases; J trimming: 6 bases; junction bases outside the gene matches: 13. This CDR3 has 17 residues. Germline assignment: CDR1 SGHDN and CDR2 FVKESK. The CDR3, as DNA: TGTGCCAGCAGCCAAGATTATTCAGGCGGGGGGAATCCCGAGCAGTACTTC. It yields the protein CASSQDYSGGGNPEQYF.